These 29 T cell receptor beta chains originate from one sample sequenced in a study of blood T cell repertoires in COVID-19. The assay was immunoSEQ multiplex PCR, and TCRdb's table has in-frame clones only and misses some. This sample has 130,000 to 150,000 clones, with around 90% found just once. The material sequenced was peripheral blood. Receptors originate from a man between 65 and 80 years old with acute or convalescent COVID-19.

The rearrangement uses TRBV19 and TRBJ2-1, with 8 bases that match TRBD2. V lost 3 bases to trimming and J lost 7 bases; unmatched junction nucleotides: 14. From germline, CDR1 is LNHDA and CDR2 SQIVND (reference sequence). The CDR3 extends over 17 amino acids. CDR3 sequence reads: CASSIRFSGVLGNEQFF. The CDR3 coding sequence is TGTGCCAGTAGTATTCGGTTTAGCGGGGTACTTGGGAATGAGCAGTTCTTC.

This chain links TRBV5-1 with TRBJ2-1; possibly TRBD1 for D (5 bases). The CDR3 totals 16 residues. CDR1 is SGHRS and CDR2 is YFSETQ in the germline V gene. V was trimmed by 5 bases and J by 9 bases, leaving 24 bases between them. CDR3 nucleotides: TGCGCCAGCAGTGAGATAAATCGGAGAAGGGGCGGTGAGCAGTTCTTC. Translation: CASSEINRRRGGEQFF.

This clone was detected once. V usage is TRBV4-1 and J usage is TRBJ2-3; TRBD2 agrees at 13 bases. V lost 4 bases, J lost 4 bases, and 5 bases stayed unmatched. Germline CDR1 MGHRA, CDR2 YSYEKL. This CDR3 is 16 amino acids long. CDR3 nucleotide sequence: TGCGCCAGCAGCCGAGCGGGACTAGCGGGACCAGATACGCAGTATTTT. As protein: CASSRAGLAGPDTQYF.

The chain has TRBV7-9 and TRBJ1-4, with TRBD1 as a possible D gene (6 bases). Germline assignment: CDR1 SEHNR and CDR2 FQNEAQ (reference sequence). CDR3 length: 15 amino acids. V dropped 7 bases and J dropped 0 bases, with 12 bases sitting between them. The CDR3 loop reads CASNPGDTTNEKLFF. The CDR3 DNA sequence: TGTGCCAGCAACCCAGGGGATACAACTAATGAAAAACTGTTTTTT. Combining the CDR3 with reference TRBV7-9 and TRBJ1-4 gives the whole variable domain DTGVSQNPRHKITKRGQNVTFRCDPISEHNRLYWYRQTLGQGPEFLTYFQNEAQLEKSRLLSDRFSAERPKGSFSTLEIQRTEQGDSAMYLCASNPGDTTNEKLFFGSGTQLSVL.

The rearrangement links TRBV28 to TRBJ1-1; tentatively, D is TRBD1 (5 bases). Per the germline V gene, CDR1 is MDHEN and CDR2 is SYDVKM. The V and J ends lost 5 bases and 6 bases respectively, with 13 bases between them. This CDR3 comprises 13 residues. In nucleotides, the CDR3 is TGTGCCAGCAGTCTGTACAGGACCCCTGAAGCTTTCTTT. It translates to CASSLYRTPEAFF.

The chain combines TRBV4-1 with TRBJ1-4; D unresolved. V was trimmed by 0 bases and J by 8 bases, leaving 10 bases between them. The CDR3 totals 14 residues. CDR1 and CDR2 from the germline V gene are MGHRA and YSYEKL. This chain's CDR3 is CASSQEVTREKLFF. The CDR3 coding sequence is TGCGCCAGCAGCCAAGAAGTGACACGGGAAAAACTGTTTTTT.

J is TRBJ2-5 and V is TRBV27; TRBD2 is a possible D gene (6 bases). Germline V gene lookup returns CDR1 MNHEY and CDR2 SMNVEV (reference sequence). Trimming pared 0 bases from V and 4 bases from J, leaving 18 bases between. The CDR3 is made up of 17 amino acids. This CDR3 is CASSLSYGGGGRETQYF. CDR3 coding DNA: TGTGCCAGCAGTTTATCCTACGGGGGAGGAGGACGAGAGACCCAGTACTTC.

The chain joins TRBV18 to TRBJ2-1; 15 nucleotides match TRBD2. CDR1 and CDR2 from the germline V gene are KGHSH and LQKENI. The CDR3 totals 22 residues. The J segment lost 2 bases and the V segment lost 5 bases, leaving 19 bases of the junction unmatched. The CDR3 here is CASSARGQAGTSGGLTYNEQFF. The CDR3, as DNA: TGTGCCAGCTCAGCGCGGGGACAGGCGGGGACTAGCGGGGGGTTAACCTACAATGAGCAGTTCTTC.

This rearrangement joins TRBV5-4 to TRBJ1-2; 7 positions match TRBD1. In germline, CDR1 is SGHNT, CDR2 YYREEE (reference sequence). The CDR3 spans 14 residues. With V trimmed by 4 bases and J by 1 base, 4 bases remained unmatched. The CDR3 DNA is TGTGCCAGCAGCGGCCAGGGGGATAACTATGGCTACACCTTC. This translates into CASSGQGDNYGYTF. Full variable domain (outside the CDR3, taken from reference TRBV5-4 and TRBJ1-2): ETGVTQSPTHLIKTRGQQVTLRCSSQSGHNTVSWYQQALGQGPQFIFQYYREEENGRGNFPPRFSGLQFPNYSSELNVNALELDDSALYLCASSGQGDNYGYTFGSGTRLTVV.

The rearrangement links TRBV19 to TRBJ2-2; D is possibly TRBD2 (5 bases). Looked up from germline, CDR1 is LNHDA and CDR2 is SQIVND (reference sequence). The CDR3 loop spans 16 amino acids. V shed 1 base and J shed 2 bases, with 11 bases lying between them. Here the CDR3 DNA reads TGTGCCAGTAGTATAGGGGGAGTTATCAACACCGGGGAGCTGTTTTTT. Protein sequence: CASSIGGVINTGELFF.

This clone turned up a few times. The chain has TRBV15 and TRBJ1-4, with D unclear. Germline CDR1 LNHNV, CDR2 YYDKDF (reference sequence). The CDR3 is 13 amino acids. Trimming pared 3 bases from V and 6 bases from J, leaving 8 bases between. DNA for the CDR3: TGTGCCACCAGCAGCAGGTGGGATGAAAAACTGTTTTTT. This encodes CATSSRWDEKLFF.

The chain links TRBV28 to TRBJ1-5; TRBD1 matches 9 bases. In germline, CDR1 is MDHEN, CDR2 SYDVKM. The CDR3 is 17 residues long. With 5 bases clipped from V and 4 bases from J, the junction kept 12 bases outside the gene matches. In DNA form, the CDR3 reads TGTGCCAGCAGTCTTTCAACCGGACAGGGGTTAAATCAGCCCCAGCATTTT. Its translation: CASSLSTGQGLNQPQHF.

This chain links TRBV6-6 with TRBJ1-2, with TRBD1 as a possible D gene (6 bases). Germline loops: CDR1 MNHNY, CDR2 SVGAGI (reference sequence). The V end lost 6 bases, the J end lost 3 bases, and 11 bases lay between the germline ends. This CDR3 region has 13 residues. The CDR3 DNA is TGTGCCAGCAGCCCACAGGGCGACTATGGCTACACCTTC. Its protein product is CASSPQGDYGYTF.

This chain uses TRBV10-3 with TRBJ2-3; D is perhaps TRBD2 (6 bases). Germline V CDR1 and CDR2: ENHRY, SYGVKD. Trimming pared 7 bases from V and 2 bases from J, leaving 7 bases between. The CDR3 has 12 residues. CDR3 region: CAIMRDTDTQYF. The CDR3 nucleotides read TGTGCCATCATGCGGGACACAGATACGCAGTATTTT.

The chain is built from TRBV6-1 and TRBJ1-6; 7 bases align to TRBD1. V trimming: 2 bases; J trimming: 6 bases; junction bases outside the gene matches: 7. The CDR3 spans 16 residues. CDR1 and CDR2 from the germline V gene are MNHNS and SASEGT. CDR3 sequence (DNA): TGTGCCAGCAGTGAATACAGGGGCGAAATTAATTCACCCCTCCACTTT. Protein: CASSEYRGEINSPLHF.

The V call is TRBV6-5, the J call TRBJ2-3; D possibly corresponds to TRBD1 (6 bases). Germline CDR1 and CDR2: MNHEY and SVGAGI. This CDR3 spans 13 amino acids. V was cut by 6 bases and J by 4 bases, with 11 bases left in between. The DNA of the CDR3 is TGTGCCAGCAGCGAGGGGGTCGCAGATACGCAGTATTTT. It translates to CASSEGVADTQYF.

The chain uses TRBV28 and TRBJ1-4, with D perhaps matching TRBD1 (6 bases). V was pared by 9 bases and J by 3 bases, with 14 bases between. CDR3 size: 14 residues. Germline CDR1 reads MDHEN; CDR2 reads SYDVKM. CDR3 region: CASIQGGANEKLFF. In DNA, the CDR3 is TGTGCCAGTATACAAGGGGGGGCTAATGAAAAACTGTTTTTT.

This clone occurred a few times. V usage is TRBV4-1 and J usage is TRBJ2-7; the D is unclear. V was pared by 4 bases and J by 4 bases, with 14 bases between. The CDR3 totals 14 residues. Germline loops: CDR1 MGHRA, CDR2 YSYEKL. The CDR3 is CASSPGLLGYEQYF. CDR3 bases: TGCGCCAGCAGCCCAGGCCTACTTGGGTACGAGCAGTACTTC.

The V gene is TRBV3-1 (or the pseudogene TRBV3-2), the J gene TRBJ1-1; D remains ambiguous. The CDR3 extends over 14 amino acids. Trimming removed 4 bases at V and 1 base at J, with 10 bases between. Germline V gene sequence: CDR1 LGHDT, CDR2 YNNKEL (reference sequence). The CDR3 DNA sequence: TGTGCCAGCAGCCCCCTACGCCGGAACACTGAAGCTTTCTTT. This translates into CASSPLRRNTEAFF.

The CDR3 DNA sequence: TGTGCCAGCAGCGGGGGACAGGGGCGCTCTGGGGCCAACGTCCTGACTTTC. The encoded protein is CASSGGQGRSGANVLTF. This chain links TRBV9 with TRBJ2-6, with 10 bases matching TRBD1. The germline gives CDR1 SGDLS, CDR2 YYNGEE. The CDR3 loop spans 17 amino acids. V gave up 3 bases and J gave up 0 bases; unmatched junction bases: 3.

The chain links TRBV5-4 to TRBJ2-1; 9 positions match TRBD2. The CDR3 runs 16 residues. CDR1 is SGHNT, CDR2 YYREEE, per germline (reference sequence). After removal of 4 bases from V and 6 bases from J, the junction contained 11 bases not matched to a gene. The CDR3 DNA reads as TGTGCCAGCAGCCTCGAAGGCGGGGGGGCCGCCAATGAGCAGTTCTTC. Residues: CASSLEGGGAANEQFF. Variable domain in full (rest from reference TRBV5-4 and TRBJ2-1): ETGVTQSPTHLIKTRGQQVTLRCSSQSGHNTVSWYQQALGQGPQFIFQYYREEENGRGNFPPRFSGLQFPNYSSELNVNALELDDSALYLCASSLEGGGAANEQFFGPGTRLTVL.

The rearrangement links TRBV6-5 to TRBJ1-5; possibly TRBD1 for D (5 bases). The CDR3 is made up of 15 amino acids. V was clipped by 6 bases and J by 7 bases, with 19 bases between them. Germline assignment: CDR1 MNHEY and CDR2 SVGAGI. The CDR3 DNA reads as TGTGCCAGCAGCCAGCTCCAGGGAAGGTGGCAGCCCCAGCATTTT. It codes for CASSQLQGRWQPQHF.

J is TRBJ2-2 and V is TRBV7-3; a weak D match, TRBD1 (5 bases). This CDR3 comprises 14 residues. From germline, CDR1 is SGHTA and CDR2 FQGTGA. V lost 4 bases, J lost 1 base, and 7 bases lay in between. As DNA, the CDR3 is TGTGCCAGCAGCTCGACAGTGAACACCGGGGAGCTGTTTTTT. Protein product: CASSSTVNTGELFF.

The chain uses TRBV6-1 and TRBJ2-3; no clear D gene. Germline V gene sequence: CDR1 MNHNS, CDR2 SASEGT. The CDR3 has 16 residues. V lost 2 bases to trimming and J lost 0 bases, with 12 bases between them. The CDR3 coding sequence is TGTGCCAGCAGTGAATTCCTCACAGATAGCACAGATACGCAGTATTTT. It is translated as CASSEFLTDSTDTQYF.

This clone was counted only a few times. V is TRBV20-1 and J is TRBJ2-1; 16 bases agree with TRBD2. CDR3 size: 18 residues. Germline V CDR1 and CDR2: DFQATT, SNEGSKA (reference sequence). The V and J ends lost 3 bases and 5 bases, in that order; junction bases with no gene match: 10. As DNA, the CDR3 is TGCAGTGCTAGTCCTTGGGGGACTAGCGGGGGGGCAGACAATGAGCAGTTCTTC. Protein sequence: CSASPWGTSGGADNEQFF.

The V gene is TRBV6-5, the J gene TRBJ1-4, with D possibly matching TRBD1 (5 bases). Germline lookup yields CDR1 MNHEY and CDR2 SVGAGI. This CDR3 spans 15 amino acids. Trimming pared 6 bases from V and 2 bases from J, leaving 13 bases between. The CDR3 loop reads CASRLQGSTNEKLFF. The CDR3 DNA sequence: TGTGCCAGCAGGCTGCAGGGCTCTACTAATGAAAAACTGTTTTTT.

The V gene is TRBV30, the J gene TRBJ2-7, with 12 positions matching TRBD1. Germline V gene data show CDR1 as GTSNPN and CDR2 as SVGIG (reference sequence). V dropped 3 bases and J dropped 5; count of bases not matched to a gene: 11. The CDR3 is 16 amino acids. The CDR3 region is CAWRNPGQGAIHEQYF. The CDR3 DNA sequence: TGTGCCTGGAGGAACCCGGGACAGGGGGCGATACACGAGCAGTACTTC.

The rearrangement links TRBV11-2 to TRBJ2-3; a weak D match, TRBD2 (6 bases). The CDR3 runs 16 residues. The germline gives CDR1 SGHAT, CDR2 FQNNGV. Trimming took 5 bases from V and 1 from J, leaving 16 bases between them. CDR3 region: CASSLLRGSRTDTQYF. In DNA, the CDR3 is TGTGCCAGCAGCCTCCTTCGGGGGTCTCGCACAGATACGCAGTATTTT. The full variable domain, in which reference TRBV11-2 and TRBJ2-3 provide the parts outside the CDR3, is EAGVAQSPRYKIIEKRQSVAFWCNPISGHATLYWYQQILGQGPKLLIQFQNNGVVDDSQLPKDRFSAERLKGVDSTLKIQPAKLEDSAVYLCASSLLRGSRTDTQYFGPGTRLTVL.

The chain combines TRBV7-2 with TRBJ1-5, with D unresolved. CDR3 size: 17 residues. Germline V CDR1 and CDR2: SGHTA, FQGNSA. Trimming pared 1 base from V and 0 bases from J, leaving 13 bases between. CDR3 DNA: TGTGCCAGCAGCTTAGAGTCGGGGATCTATAGCAATCAGCCCCAGCATTTT. It translates to CASSLESGIYSNQPQHF.